This TCR beta chain was sequenced during a study of shared clonotypes between healthy human individuals. Study-level information: Per donor, three plates held CD4 naive cells, three held CD4 memory, two held CD8 naive and one held CD8 memory.

Germline CDR1 is KGHSH and CDR2 is LQKENI. This CDR3 comprises 13 residues. V lost 4 bases and J lost 5, with 9 bases in between. At a deep level, the assay was run. The data were produced by immunoSEQ multiplex PCR, yet TCRdb's version contains in-frame clones alone and is incomplete. The sample consists of 700,000 or so clones, around 72% of them appearing once. Concerning this clone: Antigen specificity is unknown.

Study-level points and caveats: Non-shared clonotypes had lower generation probabilities than clonotypes shared by all four sorted-subset donors. A generally larger estimated richness was seen in naive subsets than in memory subsets.

This receptor was taken from a woman in her twenties or thirties in good health. The source material was memory CD4+ T cells sorted from blood. The subset was: CD45RA-negative fraction. The V and J genes are TRBV18 and TRBJ1-5; D remains ambiguous. CDR3 protein: CASSQGEHQPQHF. The CDR3, as DNA: TGTGCCAGCTCACAGGGTGAGCATCAGCCCCAGCATTTT.